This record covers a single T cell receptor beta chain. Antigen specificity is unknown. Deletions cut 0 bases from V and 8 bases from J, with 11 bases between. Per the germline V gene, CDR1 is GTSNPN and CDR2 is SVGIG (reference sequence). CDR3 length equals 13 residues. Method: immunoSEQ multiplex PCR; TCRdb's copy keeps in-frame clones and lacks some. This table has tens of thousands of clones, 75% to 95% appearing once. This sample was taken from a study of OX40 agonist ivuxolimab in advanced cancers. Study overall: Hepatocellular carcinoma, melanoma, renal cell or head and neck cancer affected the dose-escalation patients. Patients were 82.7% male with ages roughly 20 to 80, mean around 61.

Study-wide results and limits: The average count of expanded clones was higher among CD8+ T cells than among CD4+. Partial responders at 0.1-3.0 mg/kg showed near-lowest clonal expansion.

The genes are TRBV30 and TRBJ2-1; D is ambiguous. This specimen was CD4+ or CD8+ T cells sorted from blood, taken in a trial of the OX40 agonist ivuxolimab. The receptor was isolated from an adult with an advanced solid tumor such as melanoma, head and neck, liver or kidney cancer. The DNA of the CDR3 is TGTGCCTGGAGTGTAACAGATTGGGATGAGCAGTTCTTC. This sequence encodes CAWSVTDWDEQFF.